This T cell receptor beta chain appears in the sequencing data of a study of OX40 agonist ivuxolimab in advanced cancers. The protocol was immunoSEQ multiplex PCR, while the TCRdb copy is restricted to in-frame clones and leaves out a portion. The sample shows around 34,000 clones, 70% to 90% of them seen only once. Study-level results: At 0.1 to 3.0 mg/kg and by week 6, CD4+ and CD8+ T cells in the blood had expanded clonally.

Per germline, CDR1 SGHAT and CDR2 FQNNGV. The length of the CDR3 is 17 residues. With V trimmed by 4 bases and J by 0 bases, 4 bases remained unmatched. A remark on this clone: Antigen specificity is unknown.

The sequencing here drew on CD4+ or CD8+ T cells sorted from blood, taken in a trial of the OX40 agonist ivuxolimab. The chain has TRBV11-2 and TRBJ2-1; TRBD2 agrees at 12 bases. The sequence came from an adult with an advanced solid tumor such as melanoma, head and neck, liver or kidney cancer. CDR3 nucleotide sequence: TGTGCCAGCAGCTGGACTAGCGGGGCCGGCTCCTACAATGAGCAGTTCTTC. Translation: CASSWTSGAGSYNEQFF.